This T cell receptor beta chain was sequenced for a study of blood T cell repertoires in COVID-19. As originally analysed: Using reference gene primer amplification, nucleated cell counts were estimated. Produced via immunoSEQ multiplex PCR; TCRdb's table is partial and in-frame only. That table is the source of V, J and clone size, and D and trimming were worked out from the DNA. The sample comprises 250,000 to 350,000 clones, 80% to 95% of which are singletons, and about 2.2% rests with the top ten. The CDR3 has 13 amino acids. V shed 4 bases and J 4 bases; nucleotides not matched to a gene: 1. Germline CDR1 reads SEHNR; CDR2 reads FQNEAQ (reference sequence).

The chain has TRBV7-9 and TRBJ2-1; 7 positions match TRBD2. This clonotype was sampled from a young woman with COVID-19, enrolled during active disease. Sequences were obtained from peripheral blood. The CDR3 reads CASSSGGYNEQFF. CDR3 DNA: TGTGCCAGCAGCTCCGGGGGGTACAATGAGCAGTTCTTC.